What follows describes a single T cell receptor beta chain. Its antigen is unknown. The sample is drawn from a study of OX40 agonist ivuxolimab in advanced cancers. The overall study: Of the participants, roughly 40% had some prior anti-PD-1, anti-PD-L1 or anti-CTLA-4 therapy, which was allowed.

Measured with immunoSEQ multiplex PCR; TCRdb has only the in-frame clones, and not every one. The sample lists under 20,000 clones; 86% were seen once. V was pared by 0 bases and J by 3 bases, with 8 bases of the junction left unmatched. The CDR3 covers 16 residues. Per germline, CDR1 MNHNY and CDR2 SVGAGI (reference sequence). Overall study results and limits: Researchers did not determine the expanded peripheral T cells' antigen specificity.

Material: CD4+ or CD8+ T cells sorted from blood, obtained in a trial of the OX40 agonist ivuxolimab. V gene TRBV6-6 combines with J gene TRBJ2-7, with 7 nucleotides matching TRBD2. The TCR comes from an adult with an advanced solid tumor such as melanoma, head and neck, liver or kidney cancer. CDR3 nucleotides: TGTGCCAGCAGTTACTCGGGCCTAGCGGCCGACTACGAGCAGTACTTC. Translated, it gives CASSYSGLAADYEQYF.